Listed below are T cell receptor beta chains from one sample, sequenced in a study of molecular identifiers for immune sequencing clone quantification. TCRdb re-analysed the PCR reads in MiXCR, keeping a single row per CDR3 protein. The sample has some 100,000 distinct CDR3 sequences; approximately 40% are singletons. The sample consisted of naive CD8+ T cells from blood, with Jurkat cell RNA spiked in. These receptors were obtained from a human donor in good health. Some libraries in this study had Jurkat cell RNA spiked in. Each CDR3 is given with its conserved first and last residue. Fields, in order: clone size, V gene, J gene, CDR3 length, D gene, CDR3 DNA, CDR3 protein. D genes are given only for firm matches. Expanded clones are given a class, and other clones once, few, many or no size at all.

abundance: many
v_gene: TRBV5-5
j_gene: TRBJ2-1
len: 13
d_gene: -
CDR3nt: TGTGCCAGCAGCTTGGGTACAGGAGGTGAGCAGTTCTTC
CDR3aa: CASSLGTGGEQFF

abundance: -
v_gene: TRBV28
j_gene: TRBJ1-2
len: 14
d_gene: -
CDR3nt: TGTGCCAGCAGTTTGGCGGGGCGATCCTATGGCTACACCTTC
CDR3aa: CASSLAGRSYGYTF

abundance: few
v_gene: TRBV19
j_gene: TRBJ1-1
len: 16
d_gene: -
CDR3nt: TGTGCCAGTAGTATAGGAACCCGGACACCTGTTACTGAAGCTTTCTTT
CDR3aa: CASSIGTRTPVTEAFF

abundance: few
v_gene: TRBV24-1
j_gene: TRBJ2-3
len: 13
d_gene: -
CDR3nt: TGTGCCACCAGTGACGGTCTCACAGATACGCAGTATTTT
CDR3aa: CATSDGLTDTQYF

abundance: few
v_gene: TRBV19
j_gene: TRBJ1-1
len: 14
d_gene: -
CDR3nt: TGTGCCAGTAGGTGGGGGGGAGCCGACACTGAAGCTTTCTTT
CDR3aa: CASRWGGADTEAFF

abundance: many
v_gene: TRBV29-1
j_gene: TRBJ2-4
len: 11
d_gene: -
CDR3nt: TGCAGCGTTTTCTCCGAAAACATTCAGTACTTC
CDR3aa: CSVFSENIQYF

abundance: few
v_gene: TRBV2
j_gene: TRBJ1-5
len: 13
d_gene: -
CDR3nt: TGTGCCAGCAGGCCCGAGGGCGGTCAGCCCCAGCATTTT
CDR3aa: CASRPEGGQPQHF

abundance: few
v_gene: TRBV6-1
j_gene: TRBJ2-1
len: 16
d_gene: TRBD2
CDR3nt: TGTGCCAGCAGTGAAGTGGCTAGCGGGATCGCTGATGAGCAGTTCTTC
CDR3aa: CASSEVASGIADEQFF

abundance: many
v_gene: TRBV28
j_gene: TRBJ1-1
len: 17
d_gene: -
CDR3nt: TGTGCCAGCAGTTTTAGGCAGGGGCTATTGATGAACACTGAAGCTTTCTTT
CDR3aa: CASSFRQGLLMNTEAFF

abundance: many
v_gene: TRBV5-1
j_gene: TRBJ1-4
len: 15
d_gene: TRBD1
CDR3nt: TGCGCCAGCTCGGGACAGGGGTCGCCTAATGAAAAACTGTTTTTT
CDR3aa: CASSGQGSPNEKLFF

abundance: few
v_gene: TRBV7-9
j_gene: TRBJ1-6
len: 16
d_gene: -
CDR3nt: TGTGCCAGACCCCGGACCCTCCGAAGCTATAATTCACCCCTCCACTTT
CDR3aa: CARPRTLRSYNSPLHF

abundance: -
v_gene: TRBV6-4
j_gene: TRBJ1-1
len: 14
d_gene: -
CDR3nt: TGTGCCAGCACCCGACGGGGCTTTTTTTTTGAAGCTTTCTTT
CDR3aa: CASTRRGFFFEAFF

abundance: few
v_gene: TRBV6-2/TRBV6-3
j_gene: TRBJ2-1
len: 16
d_gene: TRBD2
CDR3nt: TGTGCCAGCAGTCCCTGGAGGGGACTAGAAGCAAGTGAGCAGTTCTTC
CDR3aa: CASSPWRGLEASEQFF

abundance: many
v_gene: TRBV7-7
j_gene: TRBJ2-1
len: 15
d_gene: -
CDR3nt: TGTGCTAGCAGCTTCGGCCCTACACCCAGCAGTGAGCAGTTCTTC
CDR3aa: CASSFGPTPSSEQFF

abundance: few
v_gene: TRBV5-6
j_gene: TRBJ1-5
len: 15
d_gene: -
CDR3nt: TGTGCCAGCAGCTTGAGTGGGAGAGCGGATCAGCCCCAGCATTTT
CDR3aa: CASSLSGRADQPQHF

abundance: few
v_gene: TRBV4-1
j_gene: TRBJ1-1
len: 15
d_gene: -
CDR3nt: TGCGCCAGCAGCCAAGTGGGGGGGCTCCCACCTGAAGCTTTCTTT
CDR3aa: CASSQVGGLPPEAFF

abundance: many
v_gene: TRBV6-1
j_gene: TRBJ2-7
len: 14
d_gene: -
CDR3nt: TGTGCCAGCAGTGACGGACGGGGAACCTACGAGCAGTACTTC
CDR3aa: CASSDGRGTYEQYF

abundance: -
v_gene: TRBV6-2/TRBV6-3
j_gene: TRBJ1-5
len: 14
d_gene: -
CDR3nt: TGTGCCAGCACCGACAGCTATAGCAATCAGCCCCTGCATTTT
CDR3aa: CASTDSYSNQPLHF

abundance: many
v_gene: TRBV7-6
j_gene: TRBJ2-2
len: 18
d_gene: TRBD2
CDR3nt: TGTGCCAGCAGCTCCGGACTAGCGGGAAGGGCGGCCACCGGGGAGCTGTTTTTT
CDR3aa: CASSSGLAGRAATGELFF

abundance: -
v_gene: TRBV11-2
j_gene: TRBJ2-5
len: 14
d_gene: TRBD2
CDR3nt: TGTGCCAGCAGCCTGGGACTAGCGGGAGAGACCCAGTACTTC
CDR3aa: CASSLGLAGETQYF

abundance: many
v_gene: TRBV2
j_gene: TRBJ2-7
len: 14
d_gene: -
CDR3nt: TGTGCCAGCAGTACCCCGGGTAGCTCCTACGAGCAGTACTTC
CDR3aa: CASSTPGSSYEQYF

abundance: -
v_gene: TRBV9
j_gene: TRBJ2-3
len: 14
d_gene: -
CDR3nt: TGTGCCAGCAGCGTATGGGCGGGCCAAGATACGCAGTATTTT
CDR3aa: CASSVWAGQDTQYF

abundance: -
v_gene: TRBV27
j_gene: TRBJ2-3
len: 16
d_gene: TRBD2
CDR3nt: TGTGCCAGCAGTTTAAGGACTAGCGGGACTACAGATACGCAGTATTTT
CDR3aa: CASSLRTSGTTDTQYF

abundance: many
v_gene: TRBV6-5
j_gene: TRBJ1-6
len: 13
d_gene: -
CDR3nt: TGTGCCAGCAGTTACTCGTCGGCGTCACCCCTCCACTTT
CDR3aa: CASSYSSASPLHF

abundance: few
v_gene: TRBV6-2/TRBV6-3
j_gene: TRBJ2-4
len: 17
d_gene: TRBD1
CDR3nt: TGTGCCAGCAGTTATCTCAGACAGGGGTCAGCCAAAAACATTCAGTACTTC
CDR3aa: CASSYLRQGSAKNIQYF

abundance: few
v_gene: TRBV4-2
j_gene: TRBJ1-2
len: 13
d_gene: -
CDR3nt: TGTGCCAGCAGCCAAACGGACACCTATGGCTACACCTTC
CDR3aa: CASSQTDTYGYTF

abundance: many
v_gene: TRBV10-2
j_gene: TRBJ2-5
len: 13
d_gene: -
CDR3nt: TGCGCCAGCAGTGTCAACAGTCCGGAGACCCAGTACTTC
CDR3aa: CASSVNSPETQYF

abundance: -
v_gene: TRBV27
j_gene: TRBJ2-6
len: 13
d_gene: -
CDR3nt: TGTGCCAGCAGGGTGACCAGGGCCAACGTCCTGACTTTC
CDR3aa: CASRVTRANVLTF

abundance: many
v_gene: TRBV23-1
j_gene: TRBJ2-3
len: 12
d_gene: -
CDR3nt: TGCGCCAGCAGTCAATCTTCAGATACGCAGTATTTT
CDR3aa: CASSQSSDTQYF

abundance: many
v_gene: TRBV7-8
j_gene: TRBJ2-3
len: 16
d_gene: TRBD2
CDR3nt: TGTGCCAGCAGCTGGACCGGGGGGAGAGGTGCAGATACGCAGTATTTT
CDR3aa: CASSWTGGRGADTQYF

abundance: -
v_gene: TRBV24-1
j_gene: TRBJ2-7
len: 12
d_gene: -
CDR3nt: TGTGCCAAGACTCATAGGTCCTACGAGCAGTACTTC
CDR3aa: CAKTHRSYEQYF

abundance: -
v_gene: TRBV29-1
j_gene: TRBJ2-7
len: 12
d_gene: -
CDR3nt: TGCAGCGTTGAGTCAGGGATCTACGAGCAGTACTTC
CDR3aa: CSVESGIYEQYF

abundance: -
v_gene: TRBV29-1
j_gene: TRBJ2-1
len: 13
d_gene: TRBD2
CDR3nt: TGCAGCGTTGTGGGACTAGCGTACAATGAGCAGTTCTTC
CDR3aa: CSVVGLAYNEQFF

abundance: -
v_gene: TRBV19
j_gene: TRBJ2-3
len: 15
d_gene: -
CDR3nt: TGTGCCAGTAGTATCGGCGCGGGAAACACAGATACGCAGTATTTT
CDR3aa: CASSIGAGNTDTQYF

abundance: few
v_gene: TRBV6-5
j_gene: TRBJ2-5
len: 13
d_gene: -
CDR3nt: TGTGCCAGCAGTTACGAGGGGCGAGAGACCCAGTACTTC
CDR3aa: CASSYEGRETQYF

abundance: many
v_gene: TRBV4-2
j_gene: TRBJ2-7
len: 16
d_gene: -
CDR3nt: TGTGCCAGCAGCCAAGGGACAGCCGAGGACTACTACGAGCAGTACTTC
CDR3aa: CASSQGTAEDYYEQYF

abundance: -
v_gene: TRBV16
j_gene: TRBJ1-5
len: 13
d_gene: -
CDR3nt: TGTGCCAGCAGCCAGGCAGTCGGTCAGCCCCAGCATTTT
CDR3aa: CASSQAVGQPQHF

abundance: -
v_gene: TRBV4-2
j_gene: TRBJ2-2
len: 16
d_gene: TRBD2
CDR3nt: TGTGCCAGCAGCCAAGATGGAGGGAGGGCGACCGGGGAGCTGTTTTTT
CDR3aa: CASSQDGGRATGELFF

abundance: many
v_gene: TRBV7-8
j_gene: TRBJ1-1
len: 14
d_gene: -
CDR3nt: TGTGCCAGCAGCTCTTCGACAGGCGGTACTGAAGCTTTCTTT
CDR3aa: CASSSSTGGTEAFF

abundance: -
v_gene: TRBV19
j_gene: TRBJ2-7
len: 14
d_gene: TRBD1
CDR3nt: TGTGCCAGTAGCTGGACAGGGGGCGCGTACGAGCAGTACTTC
CDR3aa: CASSWTGGAYEQYF

abundance: -
v_gene: TRBV21-1
j_gene: TRBJ2-6
len: 17
d_gene: -
CDR3nt: TGTGCCAGCAGTAGGGGGACAGGGTGGTCTGGGGCCAACGTCCTGACTTTC
CDR3aa: CASSRGTGWSGANVLTF

abundance: -
v_gene: TRBV25-1
j_gene: TRBJ2-7
len: 14
d_gene: -
CDR3nt: TGTGCCAGCAGTGACAGGGCGAGCTCCTCCGAGCAGTACTTC
CDR3aa: CASSDRASSSEQYF

abundance: -
v_gene: TRBV27
j_gene: TRBJ2-3
len: 16
d_gene: TRBD2
CDR3nt: TGTGCCAGCGGGGGACTACAGGAGCCTAGCACAGATACGCAGTATTTT
CDR3aa: CASGGLQEPSTDTQYF

abundance: -
v_gene: TRBV14
j_gene: TRBJ1-2
len: 13
d_gene: -
CDR3nt: TGTGCCAGCAGCCAAGTACCGCAGAATGGCTACACCTTC
CDR3aa: CASSQVPQNGYTF

abundance: -
v_gene: TRBV13
j_gene: TRBJ1-1
len: 15
d_gene: -
CDR3nt: TGTGCCAGCAGCACCCGGACAGACATGAGCACTGAAGCTTTCTTT
CDR3aa: CASSTRTDMSTEAFF